This T cell receptor (beta chain) was observed in a study of cytomegalovirus exposure and HLA in healthy donors. Trimming at V came to 5 bases and at J to 3 bases, leaving 7 bases not matched to a gene. This CDR3 comprises 14 residues. The V gene's germline CDR1 is SGHRS and CDR2 YFSETQ. The PCR contained 60 Vbeta and 13 Jbeta primers. The repertoire was sequenced with immunoSEQ multiplex PCR; TCRdb's copy has only in-frame clones and lacks some. Here the sample spans about 68,000 clones, roughly 77% being singletons. This clonotype was sampled from a human donor in good health. The rearrangement uses TRBV5-1 and TRBJ1-2; 7 positions agree with TRBD1. The sequencing input was PBMCs. The CDR3 coding sequence is TGCGCCAGCAGTCGTGGGGACAGTCACTATGGCTACACCTTC. Its translation is CASSRGDSHYGYTF.